This is a list of T cell receptor beta chains from one sample in a study of blood T cell repertoires in COVID-19. Libraries were prepared by immunoSEQ multiplex PCR; TCRdb keeps only in-frame clonotypes and omits some of them. The sample yields 150,000 to 200,000 clones, just under 90% seen once. The source material was peripheral blood. Receptor source: a woman aged 18 to 35 who had recovered from COVID-19. CDR3s include the opening cysteine and the closing phenylalanine or tryptophan. A D gene is named only where the DNA matches it firmly. Rows give clone size only sometimes, using once, few, many, or a class for an expanded clone.

V gene	J gene	clone size	D gene	CDR3 protein	CDR3 DNA
TRBV11-3	TRBJ2-2	-	-	CASSSSWGANTGELFF	TGTGCCAGCAGCTCCAGTTGGGGGGCGAACACCGGGGAGCTGTTTTTT
TRBV6-5	TRBJ2-7	-	TRBD2	CASSYGGGEAYEQYF	TGTGCCAGCAGTTACGGCGGGGGGGAGGCCTACGAGCAGTACTTC
TRBV5-1	TRBJ1-2	-	TRBD1	CASSLQGDGYGYTF	TGCGCCAGCAGCTTACAGGGGGACGGCTATGGCTACACCTTC
TRBV19	TRBJ1-5	-	TRBD1	CASSTRGQGGTPQHF	TGTGCCAGTAGTACCCGGGGACAGGGGGGTACGCCCCAGCATTTT
TRBV5-6	TRBJ1-6	-	TRBD1	CASSIAGQGLKDSPLHF	TGTGCCAGCAGCATTGCTGGACAGGGATTGAAGGATTCACCCCTCCACTTT
TRBV9	TRBJ2-1	-	-	CASSGSYGGAQFF	TGTGCCAGCTCCGGTAGCTACGGGGGTGCGCAGTTCTTC
TRBV10-3	TRBJ1-1	-	TRBD1	CAISETGGDAEAFF	TGTGCCATCAGTGAAACAGGGGGAGACGCTGAAGCTTTCTTT
TRBV18	TRBJ1-4	-	TRBD1	CASRYTGDEKLFF	TGTGCCAGCCGGTATACAGGGGATGAAAAACTGTTTTTT
TRBV2	TRBJ2-7	-	TRBD2	CASSSFSGGSYEQYF	TGTGCCAGCAGTTCCTTTAGCGGGGGCTCCTACGAGCAGTACTTC
TRBV12-3/TRBV12-4	TRBJ1-5	once	-	CASSFDNSQPQHF	TGTGCCAGCAGTTTTGACAATTCACAGCCCCAGCATTTT
TRBV5-1	TRBJ2-3	-	-	CASSSQGRTDTQYF	TGCGCCAGCAGCTCACAGGGAAGGACAGATACGCAGTATTTT
TRBV9	TRBJ1-2	-	TRBD1	CASSVAWDSYGYTF	TGTGCCAGCAGCGTAGCGTGGGACAGCTATGGCTACACCTTC
TRBV3-1/TRBV3-2	TRBJ1-6	few	TRBD1	CASQSWGGQGYSPLHF	TGTGCCAGCCAGTCATGGGGAGGACAGGGTTATTCACCCCTCCACTTT
TRBV7-2	TRBJ2-2	-	-	CASSLALWTDTGELFF	TGTGCCAGCAGCTTAGCGCTTTGGACAGACACCGGGGAGCTGTTTTTT
TRBV11-2	TRBJ1-3	-	-	CASSLGRTYRSGNTIYF	TGTGCCAGCAGCTTAGGACGGACTTACCGCTCTGGAAACACCATATATTTT
TRBV2	TRBJ1-1	once	TRBD1	CASSERQGNTEAFF	TGTGCCAGCAGTGAAAGACAGGGGAACACTGAAGCTTTCTTT
TRBV18	TRBJ1-1	-	TRBD1	CASSPSTGGNTEAFF	TGTGCCAGCTCACCGTCGACAGGGGGGAACACTGAAGCTTTCTTT
TRBV11-2	TRBJ1-3	-	-	CASSFGLRGSSGNTIYF	TGTGCCAGCAGCTTCGGACTCCGCGGGAGCTCTGGAAACACCATATATTTT
TRBV7-2	TRBJ1-2	once	TRBD1	CASNKGALTYGYTF	TGTGCCAGCAATAAGGGGGCCCTGACCTATGGCTACACCTTC
TRBV9	TRBJ2-6	-	TRBD1	CASRQGTGANVLTF	TGTGCCAGCAGACAGGGGACGGGGGCCAACGTCCTGACTTTC
TRBV4-2	TRBJ2-3	-	-	CASSHTAPGGPDTQYF	TGTGCCAGCAGCCATACCGCCCCCGGGGGGCCAGATACGCAGTATTTT
TRBV6-5	TRBJ2-3	-	-	CASRSSRSTDTQYF	TGTGCCAGCCGTAGTAGCCGATCCACAGATACGCAGTATTTT
TRBV6-5	TRBJ1-1	-	-	CASSYDAGSSTEAFF	TGTGCCAGCAGTTACGACGCAGGCTCCAGCACTGAAGCTTTCTTT
TRBV6-6	TRBJ2-2	-	-	CASRLILNTGELFF	TGTGCCAGCAGGCTAATACTGAACACCGGGGAGCTGTTTTTT
TRBV24-1	TRBJ2-3	-	-	CATSEPGERDTQYF	TGTGCCACCAGTGAACCGGGGGAGAGGGATACGCAGTATTTT
TRBV12-3/TRBV12-4	TRBJ1-1	-	-	CASGRGDTEAFF	TGTGCCAGCGGGAGGGGGGACACTGAAGCTTTCTTT
TRBV10-3	TRBJ2-4	-	-	CAISAGGAKNIQYF	TGTGCCATCAGTGCGGGTGGGGCCAAAAACATTCAGTACTTC